The subject of this entry is one TCR beta chain. What it binds is unknown. This sample stems from a study of cytomegalovirus exposure and HLA in healthy donors. Study-level points and caveats: Some TCR beta chains (roughly 160 of them) were listed as cytomegalovirus-associated.

The germline CDR1 and CDR2 sequences are SGHNT and YYREEE (reference sequence). The CDR3 runs 16 residues. V lost 7 bases to trimming and J lost 1 base; unmatched junction nucleotides: 8. PCR employed 60 Vbeta and 13 Jbeta primers. Assay used: immunoSEQ multiplex PCR; TCRdb lists only in-frame clones, some missing. The sample carries some 170,000 clones, around 79% recorded once. The specimen sequenced was PBMCs. The TCR sequence derives from a man aged 40-49 years in good health and CMV-seropositive. This chain uses TRBV5-4 with TRBJ2-5; 12 bases map to TRBD2. CDR3: CASATLAGGPQETQYF. CDR3 in DNA: TGTGCCAGCGCCACGCTAGCGGGAGGGCCCCAAGAGACCCAGTACTTC.